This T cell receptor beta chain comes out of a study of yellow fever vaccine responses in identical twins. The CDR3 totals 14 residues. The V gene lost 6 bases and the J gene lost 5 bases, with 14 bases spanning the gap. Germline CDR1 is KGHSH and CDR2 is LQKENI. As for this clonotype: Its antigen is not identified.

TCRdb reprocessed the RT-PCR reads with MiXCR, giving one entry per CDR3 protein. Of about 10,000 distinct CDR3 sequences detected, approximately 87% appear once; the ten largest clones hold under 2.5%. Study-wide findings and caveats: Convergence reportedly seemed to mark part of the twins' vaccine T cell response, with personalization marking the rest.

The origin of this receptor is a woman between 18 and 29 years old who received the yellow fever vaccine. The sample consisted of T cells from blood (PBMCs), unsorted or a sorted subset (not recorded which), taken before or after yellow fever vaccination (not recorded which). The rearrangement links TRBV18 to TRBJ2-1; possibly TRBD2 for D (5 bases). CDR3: CASSDWTENNEQFF. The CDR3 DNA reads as TGTGCCAGCTCGGACTGGACCGAGAACAATGAGCAGTTCTTC.